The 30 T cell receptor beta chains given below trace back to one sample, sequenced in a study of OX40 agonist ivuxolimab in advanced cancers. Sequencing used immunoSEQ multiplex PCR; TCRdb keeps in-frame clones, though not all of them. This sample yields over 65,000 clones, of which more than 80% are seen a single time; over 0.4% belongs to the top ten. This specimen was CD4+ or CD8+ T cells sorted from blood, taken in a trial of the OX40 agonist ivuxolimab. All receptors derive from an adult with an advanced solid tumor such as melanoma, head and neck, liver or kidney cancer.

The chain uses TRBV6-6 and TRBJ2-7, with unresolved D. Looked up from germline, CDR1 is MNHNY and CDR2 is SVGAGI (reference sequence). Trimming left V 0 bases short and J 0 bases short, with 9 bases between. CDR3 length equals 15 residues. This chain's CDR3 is CASSYSMTVSYEQYF. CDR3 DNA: TGTGCCAGCAGTTACTCGATGACGGTCTCCTACGAGCAGTACTTC.

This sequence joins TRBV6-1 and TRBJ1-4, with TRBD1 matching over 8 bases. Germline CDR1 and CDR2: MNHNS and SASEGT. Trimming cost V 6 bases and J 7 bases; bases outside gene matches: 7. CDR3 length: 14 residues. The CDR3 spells CASSSGGLGEKLFF. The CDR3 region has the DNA TGTGCCAGCAGCTCAGGGGGCTTGGGTGAAAAACTGTTTTTT.

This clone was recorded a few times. CDR3 region: CASSLPVDSGNTIYF. Written as DNA, the CDR3 is TGCGCCAGCAGCTTGCCGGTTGACTCTGGAAACACCATATATTTT. V is TRBV5-1 and J is TRBJ1-3; D gene uncertain. Germline CDR1 and CDR2: SGHRS and YFSETQ. This CDR3 is 15 amino acids long. V was trimmed by 1 base and J by 0 bases, leaving 8 bases between them.

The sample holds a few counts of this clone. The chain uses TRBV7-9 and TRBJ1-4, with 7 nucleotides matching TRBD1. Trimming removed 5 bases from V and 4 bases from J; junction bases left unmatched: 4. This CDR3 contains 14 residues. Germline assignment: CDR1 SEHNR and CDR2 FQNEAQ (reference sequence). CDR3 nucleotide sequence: TGTGCCAGCAGCCGCGGGACAGTTAATGAAAAACTGTTTTTT. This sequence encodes CASSRGTVNEKLFF.

In DNA form, the CDR3 reads TGTGCCAGCAGTGAAGCGGCTCCCGCGGGGGGATATGGCTACACCTTC. Translating gives CASSEAAPAGGYGYTF. The genes are TRBV2 and TRBJ1-2; D may be TRBD1 (5 bases). Trimming left V 0 bases short and J 5 bases short, with 16 bases between. Germline-derived CDR1 and CDR2 are SNHLY and FYNNEI. The CDR3 length is 16 residues.

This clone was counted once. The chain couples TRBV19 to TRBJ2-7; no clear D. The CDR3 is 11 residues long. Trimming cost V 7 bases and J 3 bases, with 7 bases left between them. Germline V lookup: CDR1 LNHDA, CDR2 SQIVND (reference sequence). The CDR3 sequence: CASTWGYEQYF. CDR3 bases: TGTGCCAGTACCTGGGGCTACGAGCAGTACTTC.

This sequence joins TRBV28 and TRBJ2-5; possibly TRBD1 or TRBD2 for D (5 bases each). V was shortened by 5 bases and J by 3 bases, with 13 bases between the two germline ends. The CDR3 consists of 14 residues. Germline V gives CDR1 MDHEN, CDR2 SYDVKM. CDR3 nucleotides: TGTGCCAGCAGTCAAACTGGGACCAAAGAGACCCAGTACTTC. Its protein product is CASSQTGTKETQYF. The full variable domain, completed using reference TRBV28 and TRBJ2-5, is DVKVTQSSRYLVKRTGEKVFLECVQDMDHENMFWYRQDPGLGLRLIYFSYDVKMKEKGDIPEGYSVSREKKERFSLILESASTNQTSMYLCASSQTGTKETQYFGPGTRLLVL.

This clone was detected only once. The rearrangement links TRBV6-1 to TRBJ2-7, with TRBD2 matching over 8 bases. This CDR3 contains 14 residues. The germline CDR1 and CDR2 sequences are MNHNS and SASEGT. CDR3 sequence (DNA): TGTGTCAGCAGTCGGGGGGGATCCTCCTACGAGCAGTACGTC. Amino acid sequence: CVSSRGGSSYEQYV.

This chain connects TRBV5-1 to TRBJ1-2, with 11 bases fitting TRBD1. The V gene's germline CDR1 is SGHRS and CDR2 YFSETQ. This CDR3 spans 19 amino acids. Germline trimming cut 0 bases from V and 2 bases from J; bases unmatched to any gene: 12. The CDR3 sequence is CASSLAARTGGKQNYGYTF. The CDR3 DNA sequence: TGCGCCAGCAGCTTGGCCGCCCGGACAGGGGGCAAGCAGAACTATGGCTACACCTTC. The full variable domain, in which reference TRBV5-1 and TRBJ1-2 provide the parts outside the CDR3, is KAGVTQTPRYLIKTRGQQVTLSCSPISGHRSVSWYQQTPGQGLQFLFEYFSETQRNKGNFPGRFSGRQFSNSRSEMNVSTLELGDSALYLCASSLAARTGGKQNYGYTFGSGTRLTVV.

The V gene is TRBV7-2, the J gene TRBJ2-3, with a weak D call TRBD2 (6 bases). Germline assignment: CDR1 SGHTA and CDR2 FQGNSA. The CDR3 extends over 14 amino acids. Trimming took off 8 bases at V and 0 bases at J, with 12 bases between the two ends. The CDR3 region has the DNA TGTGCCAGCCAACTAGCCCCTAGCACAGATACGCAGTATTTT. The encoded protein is CASQLAPSTDTQYF.

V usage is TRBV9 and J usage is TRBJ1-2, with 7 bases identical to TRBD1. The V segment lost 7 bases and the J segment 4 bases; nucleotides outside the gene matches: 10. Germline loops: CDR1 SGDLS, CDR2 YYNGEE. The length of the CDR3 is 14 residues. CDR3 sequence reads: CASLRPGQPYGYTF. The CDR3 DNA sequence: TGTGCCAGCTTAAGACCGGGACAGCCCTATGGCTACACCTTC.

The CDR3 sequence: CASSLQFSGTEAFF. The DNA of the CDR3 is TGTGCCAGCAGCCTACAATTCTCAGGCACTGAAGCTTTCTTT. The gene calls are TRBV14 and TRBJ1-1; no clear D. The CDR3 runs 14 residues. Per the germline V gene, CDR1 is SGHDN and CDR2 is FVKESK. The V and J ends lost 4 bases and 4 bases respectively, with 13 bases between them.

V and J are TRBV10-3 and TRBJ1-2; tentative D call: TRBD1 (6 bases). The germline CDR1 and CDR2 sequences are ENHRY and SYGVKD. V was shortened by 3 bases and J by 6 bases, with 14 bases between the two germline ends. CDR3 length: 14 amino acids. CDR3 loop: CAISDFEGVDGYTF. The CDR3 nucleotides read TGTGCCATCAGTGATTTCGAGGGGGTCGATGGCTACACCTTC.

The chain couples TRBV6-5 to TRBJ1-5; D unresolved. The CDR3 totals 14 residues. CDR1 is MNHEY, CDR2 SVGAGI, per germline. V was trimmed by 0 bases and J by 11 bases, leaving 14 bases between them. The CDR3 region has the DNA TGTGCCAGCAGTTACTCGAACAGTCGGCTGGCCCAGCATTTT. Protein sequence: CASSYSNSRLAQHF.

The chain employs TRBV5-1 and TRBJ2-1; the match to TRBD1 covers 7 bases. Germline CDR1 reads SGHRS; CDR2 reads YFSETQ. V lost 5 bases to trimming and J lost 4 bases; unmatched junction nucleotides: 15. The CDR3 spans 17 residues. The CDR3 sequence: CASRTTAGTENYNEQFF. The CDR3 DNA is TGCGCCAGCAGAACCACAGCCGGGACAGAAAATTACAATGAGCAGTTCTTC.

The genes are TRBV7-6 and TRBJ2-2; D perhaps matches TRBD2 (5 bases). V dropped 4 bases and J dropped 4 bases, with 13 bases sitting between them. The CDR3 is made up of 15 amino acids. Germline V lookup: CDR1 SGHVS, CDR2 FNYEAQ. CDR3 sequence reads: CASSWGVAGTGELFF. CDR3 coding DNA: TGTGCCAGCAGCTGGGGAGTGGCGGGCACCGGGGAGCTGTTTTTT.

This CDR3 is CASSPRQGAGTEAFF. CDR3 nucleotides: TGTGCCAGCAGTCCCAGACAGGGGGCGGGCACTGAAGCTTTCTTT. The chain joins TRBV2 to TRBJ1-1, with TRBD1 matching 10 bases. This CDR3 contains 15 residues. Germline loops: CDR1 SNHLY, CDR2 FYNNEI. V trimming: 5 bases; J trimming: 4 bases; junction bases outside the gene matches: 7. Full variable domain (remainder filled in from reference TRBV2 and TRBJ1-1): EPEVTQTPSHQVTQMGQEVILRCVPISNHLYFYWYRQILGQKVEFLVSFYNNEISEKSEIFDDQFSVERPDGSNFTLKIRSTKLEDSAMYFCASSPRQGAGTEAFFGQGTRLTVV.

In DNA form, the CDR3 reads TGTGCCAGCAGCTCGGGCCCAGGGGGGTGGACTAGCGGGAGGAAGGAGACCCAGTACTTC. Encoded protein: CASSSGPGGWTSGRKETQYF. The chain has TRBV5-4 and TRBJ2-5; 14 positions match TRBD2. CDR3 length: 20 amino acids. J gave up 5 bases and V 3 bases, and 18 bases lay outside the gene matches. Germline V gives CDR1 SGHNT, CDR2 YYREEE (reference sequence).

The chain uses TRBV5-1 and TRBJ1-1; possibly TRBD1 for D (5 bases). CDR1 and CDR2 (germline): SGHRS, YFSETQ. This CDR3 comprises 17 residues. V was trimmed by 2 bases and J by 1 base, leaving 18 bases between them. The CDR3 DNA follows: TGCGCCAGCAGCTTTGGGTCCCCAGGGATTACGAACACTGAAGCTTTCTTT. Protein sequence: CASSFGSPGITNTEAFF.

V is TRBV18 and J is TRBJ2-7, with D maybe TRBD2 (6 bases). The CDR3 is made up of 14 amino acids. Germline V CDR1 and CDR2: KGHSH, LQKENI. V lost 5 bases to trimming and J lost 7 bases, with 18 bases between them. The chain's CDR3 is CASSSGTDKVEQYF. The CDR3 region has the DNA TGTGCCAGCTCATCCGGGACTGACAAAGTAGAGCAGTACTTC.

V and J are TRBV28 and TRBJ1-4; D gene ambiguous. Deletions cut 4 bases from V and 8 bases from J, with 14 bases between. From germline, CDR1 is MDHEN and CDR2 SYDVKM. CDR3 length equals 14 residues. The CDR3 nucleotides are TGTGCCAGCAGTTCCCCGGGTGGAGGGGAAAAACTGTTTTTT. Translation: CASSSPGGGEKLFF.

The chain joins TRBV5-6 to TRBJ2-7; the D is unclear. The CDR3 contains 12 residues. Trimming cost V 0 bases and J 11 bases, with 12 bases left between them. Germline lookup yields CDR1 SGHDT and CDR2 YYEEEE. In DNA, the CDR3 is TGTGCCAGCAGCTTGGGTCGGACGCCCGAGTACGTC. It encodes CASSLGRTPEYV.

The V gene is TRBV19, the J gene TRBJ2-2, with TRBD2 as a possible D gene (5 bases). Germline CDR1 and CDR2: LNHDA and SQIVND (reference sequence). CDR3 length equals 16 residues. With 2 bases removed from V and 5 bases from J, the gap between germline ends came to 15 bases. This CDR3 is CASSITLGGGTGELFF. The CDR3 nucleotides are TGTGCCAGTAGTATAACCCTGGGTGGCGGGACCGGGGAGCTGTTTTTT.

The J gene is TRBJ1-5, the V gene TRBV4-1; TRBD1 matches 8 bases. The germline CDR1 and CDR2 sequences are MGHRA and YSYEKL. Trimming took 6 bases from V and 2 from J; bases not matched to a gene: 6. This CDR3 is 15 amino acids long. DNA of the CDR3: TGCGCCAGCAGACAAACGACAGGGGGCAATCAGCCCCAGCATTTT. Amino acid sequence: CASRQTTGGNQPQHF.

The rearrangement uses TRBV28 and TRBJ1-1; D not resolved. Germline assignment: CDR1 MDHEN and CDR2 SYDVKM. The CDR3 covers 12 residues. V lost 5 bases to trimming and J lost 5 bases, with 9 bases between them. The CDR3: CASSSWKTEAFF. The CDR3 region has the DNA TGTGCCAGCAGTAGCTGGAAAACTGAAGCTTTCTTT.

The CDR3 DNA follows: TGCAGCGTACTAGCGGGAGGGCCTGGGAATGAGCAGTTCTTC. Translating it yields CSVLAGGPGNEQFF. The J gene is TRBJ2-1, the V gene TRBV29-1; 13 bases are a match to TRBD2. This CDR3 comprises 14 residues. J was trimmed by 7 bases and V by 6 bases; bases with no gene match: 6. Germline loops: CDR1 SQVTM, CDR2 ANQGSEA.

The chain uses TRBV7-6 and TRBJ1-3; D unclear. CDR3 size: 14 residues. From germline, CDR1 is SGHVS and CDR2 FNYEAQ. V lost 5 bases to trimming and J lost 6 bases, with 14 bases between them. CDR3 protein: CASSPNSVANTIYF. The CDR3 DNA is TGTGCCAGCAGCCCAAATTCCGTAGCAAACACCATATATTTT.

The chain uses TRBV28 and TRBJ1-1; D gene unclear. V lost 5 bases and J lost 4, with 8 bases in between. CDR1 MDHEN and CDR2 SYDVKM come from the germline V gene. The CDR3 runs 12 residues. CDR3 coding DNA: TGTGCCAGCAGTCTGGATCTCACTGAAGCTTTCTTT. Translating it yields CASSLDLTEAFF.

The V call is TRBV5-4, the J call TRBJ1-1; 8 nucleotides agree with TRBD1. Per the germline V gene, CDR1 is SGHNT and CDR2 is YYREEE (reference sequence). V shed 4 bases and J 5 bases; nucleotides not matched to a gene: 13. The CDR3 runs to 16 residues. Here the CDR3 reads CASSPYRGRLRTEAFF. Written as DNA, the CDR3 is TGTGCCAGCAGCCCTTACAGGGGGAGACTCAGAACTGAAGCTTTCTTT.

Written as DNA, the CDR3 is TGTGCCAGCAAAGACTCTCTCACCACAGATACGCAGTATTTT. It is translated as CASKDSLTTDTQYF. The genes are TRBV28 and TRBJ2-3; D is undetermined. Germline loops: CDR1 MDHEN, CDR2 SYDVKM. Trimming shortened V by 7 bases and J by 2 bases, and 13 bases separated the two germline ends. CDR3 size: 14 residues. Full variable domain (missing parts from reference TRBV28 and TRBJ2-3): DVKVTQSSRYLVKRTGEKVFLECVQDMDHENMFWYRQDPGLGLRLIYFSYDVKMKEKGDIPEGYSVSREKKERFSLILESASTNQTSMYLCASKDSLTTDTQYFGPGTRLTVL.